This T cell receptor (beta chain) originates from a study of OX40 agonist ivuxolimab in advanced cancers. Overall study context: Intravenous ivuxolimab was administered to patients every 2 weeks at 0.01 to 10 mg/kg. With a range of roughly 20 to 80, age averaged about 58 years, and around 80% were male.

The CDR3 is 14 residues long. V trimming: 5 bases; J trimming: 5 bases; junction bases outside the gene matches: 7. The germline V gene has CDR1 LNHDA and CDR2 SQIVND (reference sequence). The study, taken as a whole, reports: CD8+ T cells showed, on average, more clonal expansion than CD4+ cells.

Clones were read by immunoSEQ multiplex PCR, and TCRdb kept only the in-frame ones, dropping some. Among roughly 76,000 clones listed, 85% to 90% were seen once. A few counts support this clone. The antigen is unknown. The chain joins TRBV19 to TRBJ2-7; 9 positions agree with TRBD1. The TCR comes from an adult with an advanced solid tumor such as melanoma, head and neck, liver or kidney cancer. This specimen consisted of CD4+ or CD8+ T cells sorted from blood, obtained in a trial of the OX40 agonist ivuxolimab. The CDR3 loop reads CASSPGQGLDEQYF. The CDR3 DNA reads TGTGCCAGTAGTCCGGGACAGGGTTTGGACGAGCAGTACTTC.